These T cell receptor beta chains were read from a single sample in a study of T cell changes during pregnancy in multiple sclerosis. Data came from immunoSEQ multiplex PCR; TCRdb stores just in-frame clones and leaves some out. The sample lists tens of thousands of clones; 89% were seen once. Sequencing used CD8+ T cells from peripheral blood mononuclear cells, obtained in the first trimester of pregnancy. The receptors originated from a female donor with multiple sclerosis, enrolled in a pregnancy study. CDR3s include the opening cysteine and the closing phenylalanine or tryptophan. The D gene is left open where the match is weak. Clone sizes are given selectively: once, few, many, or a class where the clone is expanded.

d_call: TRBD2; v_call: TRBV5-1; clone_size: NA; j_call: TRBJ2-5; cdr3_aa: CASSLGTRLAGVWQETQYF; cdr3_nt: TGCGCCAGCAGCTTGGGAACAAGACTAGCGGGAGTTTGGCAAGAGACCCAGTACTTC
d_call: NA; v_call: TRBV28; clone_size: large; j_call: TRBJ2-1; cdr3_aa: CASSLGRDPLNEQFF; cdr3_nt: TGTGCCAGCAGTTTAGGGCGGGACCCCTTGAATGAGCAGTTCTTC
d_call: TRBD2; v_call: TRBV5-1; clone_size: NA; j_call: TRBJ2-3; cdr3_aa: CASSPGLAGADTQYF; cdr3_nt: TGCGCCAGCAGCCCGGGACTAGCGGGGGCAGATACGCAGTATTTT
d_call: NA; v_call: TRBV4-1; clone_size: NA; j_call: TRBJ1-2; cdr3_aa: CASSQGLYGYTF; cdr3_nt: TGCGCCAGCAGCCAGGGACTTTATGGCTACACCTTC
d_call: TRBD1; v_call: TRBV5-1; clone_size: NA; j_call: TRBJ1-1; cdr3_aa: CASSSQGFGNTEAFF; cdr3_nt: TGCGCCAGCAGCTCACAGGGGTTCGGGAACACTGAAGCTTTCTTT
d_call: NA; v_call: TRBV6-5; clone_size: NA; j_call: TRBJ2-7; cdr3_aa: CASSYRPSGEQYF; cdr3_nt: TGTGCCAGCAGTTACCGCCCATCGGGCGAGCAGTACTTC
d_call: NA; v_call: TRBV4-3; clone_size: NA; j_call: TRBJ2-2; cdr3_aa: CASSQDPGGPGELFF; cdr3_nt: TGCGCCAGCAGCCAAGATCCGGGGGGCCCCGGGGAGCTGTTTTTT
d_call: NA; v_call: TRBV4-1; clone_size: NA; j_call: TRBJ2-7; cdr3_aa: CASSQVPWRGTYEQYF; cdr3_nt: TGCGCCAGCAGCCAAGTCCCATGGCGGGGAACCTACGAGCAGTACTTC
d_call: NA; v_call: TRBV7-2; clone_size: NA; j_call: TRBJ2-1; cdr3_aa: CASSLGYYSSYNEQFF; cdr3_nt: TGTGCCAGCAGTCTCGGGTACTACTCATCCTACAATGAGCAGTTCTTC
d_call: TRBD2; v_call: TRBV27; clone_size: NA; j_call: TRBJ2-7; cdr3_aa: CASTSSGRRRDEQYF; cdr3_nt: TGTGCCAGCACCTCCAGCGGGAGGAGAAGGGACGAGCAGTACTTC
d_call: NA; v_call: TRBV6-1; clone_size: NA; j_call: TRBJ1-1; cdr3_aa: CASSEGRGGYTEAFF; cdr3_nt: TGTGCCAGCAGTGAAGGGAGGGGTGGATACACTGAAGCTTTCTTT
d_call: NA; v_call: TRBV5-1; clone_size: NA; j_call: TRBJ2-7; cdr3_aa: CASTLADSSYEQYF; cdr3_nt: TGCGCCAGCACCTTAGCGGATAGCTCCTACGAGCAGTACTTC
d_call: TRBD2; v_call: TRBV4-1; clone_size: NA; j_call: TRBJ2-2; cdr3_aa: CASSHLAGGPTGELFF; cdr3_nt: TGCGCCAGCAGCCATCTAGCGGGAGGGCCCACCGGGGAGCTGTTTTTT
d_call: NA; v_call: TRBV5-5; clone_size: NA; j_call: TRBJ2-7; cdr3_aa: CASSLERDSAYEQYF; cdr3_nt: TGTGCCAGCAGCTTGGAACGCGACAGTGCATACGAGCAGTACTTC
d_call: NA; v_call: TRBV10-3; clone_size: NA; j_call: TRBJ2-1; cdr3_aa: CAISDGGSSYNEQFF; cdr3_nt: TGTGCCATCAGTGATGGCGGAAGCTCCTACAATGAGCAGTTCTTC
d_call: NA; v_call: TRBV9; clone_size: NA; j_call: TRBJ1-1; cdr3_aa: CASSVEPGNTEAFF; cdr3_nt: TGTGCCAGCAGCGTAGAACCAGGGAACACTGAAGCTTTCTTT
d_call: TRBD1; v_call: TRBV6-6; clone_size: once; j_call: TRBJ2-2; cdr3_aa: CASSRQGAGGELFF; cdr3_nt: TGTGCCAGCAGCCGACAGGGGGCTGGCGGGGAGCTGTTTTTT
d_call: TRBD1; v_call: TRBV7-9; clone_size: NA; j_call: TRBJ2-2; cdr3_aa: CASSWTGGTGELFF; cdr3_nt: TGTGCCAGCAGCTGGACAGGGGGAACCGGGGAGCTGTTTTTT
d_call: TRBD2; v_call: TRBV4-1; clone_size: NA; j_call: TRBJ2-7; cdr3_aa: CASSSSSSGWPYEQYF; cdr3_nt: TGCGCCAGCAGCTCATCGTCTAGCGGGTGGCCATACGAGCAGTACTTC
d_call: TRBD1; v_call: TRBV10-3; clone_size: NA; j_call: TRBJ1-5; cdr3_aa: CAIGGQGAPQPQHF; cdr3_nt: TGTGCCATCGGTGGACAGGGGGCTCCTCAGCCCCAGCATTTT
d_call: TRBD1; v_call: TRBV27; clone_size: NA; j_call: TRBJ1-2; cdr3_aa: CASSPHSDRGNGYTF; cdr3_nt: TGTGCCAGCAGTCCTCATTCGGACAGGGGAAATGGCTACACCTTC
d_call: TRBD2; v_call: TRBV27; clone_size: NA; j_call: TRBJ2-2; cdr3_aa: CASSTLLLAGPTNTGELFF; cdr3_nt: TGTGCCAGCAGTACCCTCCTACTAGCGGGCCCGACGAACACCGGGGAGCTGTTTTTT
d_call: TRBD2; v_call: TRBV27; clone_size: NA; j_call: TRBJ2-1; cdr3_aa: CASSLYGSGGNNEQFF; cdr3_nt: TGTGCCAGCAGTTTATACGGTAGCGGGGGAAACAATGAGCAGTTCTTC
d_call: NA; v_call: TRBV9; clone_size: NA; j_call: TRBJ2-1; cdr3_aa: CASSVGGGENEQFF; cdr3_nt: TGTGCCAGCAGCGTAGGCGGGGGCGAGAATGAGCAGTTCTTC
d_call: NA; v_call: TRBV18; clone_size: NA; j_call: TRBJ2-1; cdr3_aa: CASSPQSSANYNEQFF; cdr3_nt: TGTGCCAGCTCACCACAATCTAGCGCAAATTACAATGAGCAGTTCTTC
d_call: TRBD2; v_call: TRBV6-4; clone_size: medium-sized; j_call: TRBJ2-3; cdr3_aa: CASSDQFTSSGGTDTQYF; cdr3_nt: TGTGCCAGCAGTGACCAGTTTACTAGCAGCGGGGGCACAGATACGCAGTATTTT
d_call: NA; v_call: TRBV27; clone_size: NA; j_call: TRBJ2-5; cdr3_aa: CASSLAGPETQYF; cdr3_nt: TGTGCCAGCAGTTTGGCAGGGCCAGAGACCCAGTACTTC
d_call: NA; v_call: TRBV6-1; clone_size: NA; j_call: TRBJ2-1; cdr3_aa: CASSEIGSYNEQFF; cdr3_nt: TGTGCCAGCAGTGAAATTGGCTCATACAATGAGCAGTTCTTC
d_call: NA; v_call: TRBV21-1; clone_size: once; j_call: TRBJ1-5; cdr3_aa: CASSKEWGGYSNQPQHF; cdr3_nt: TGTGCCAGCAGCAAAGAATGGGGCGGATATAGCAATCAGCCCCAGCATTTT